The rows below give T cell receptor beta chains drawn from one sample of a study of circulating CD8 cells and anti-PD-1 response in melanoma. TCRdb passed the reads through MiXCR, listing each CDR3 protein once. Counted here are some 500 distinct CDR3 sequences, approximately 9.9% occurring once; the ten biggest clones make up roughly 33%. The sample was CD8+ T cells from PBMCs, taken at baseline or after one month of anti-PD-1 therapy (not recorded which). These receptor sequences come from a human donor with melanoma. Each CDR3 is given with its conserved first and last residue. D genes are given only for firm matches. Clone size is given for some rows only: seen once, a few or many times, or a class if the clone is expanded.

d_call	j_call	cdr3_length	v_call	clone_size	cdr3_nt	cdr3_aa
NA	TRBJ2-2	17	TRBV12-3/TRBV12-4	large	TGTGCCAGCAGTACATTCCGGGCCATACAAAACACCGGGGAGCTGTTTTTT	CASSTFRAIQNTGELFF
TRBD2	TRBJ2-1	12	TRBV7-3	large	TGTGCCAGCAGCTTTAGCGGGGGGGAGCAGTTCTTC	CASSFSGGEQFF
NA	TRBJ2-7	10	TRBV2	large	TGTGCCAGCATGATCTACGAGCAGTACTTC	CASMIYEQYF
NA	TRBJ2-7	15	TRBV14	medium-sized	TGTGCCAGCAGCCAAGTTCACACGATAACCTACGAGCAGTACTTC	CASSQVHTITYEQYF
TRBD2	TRBJ2-1	15	TRBV27	few	TGTGCCAGCAGTTTTCGGCGGGGGGGCTACAATGAGCAGTTCTTC	CASSFRRGGYNEQFF
TRBD2	TRBJ2-2	16	TRBV4-3	large	TGCGCCAGCAGCCCCCCGGTAGCGGGTATTACCGGGGAGCTGTTTTTT	CASSPPVAGITGELFF
NA	TRBJ2-1	14	TRBV2	medium-sized	TGTGCCAGCAGTGTCGACAGCTCCTACAATGAGCAGTTCTTC	CASSVDSSYNEQFF
NA	TRBJ2-3	16	TRBV21-1	large	TGTGCCAGCAGCCAACGAATCGGGGTCGATACAGATACGCAGTATTTT	CASSQRIGVDTDTQYF
NA	TRBJ2-5	17	TRBV4-1	large	TGCGCCAGCAGCCAGACCCTCGGGTTTGGGGGAGAAGAGACCCAGTACTTC	CASSQTLGFGGEETQYF
NA	TRBJ2-2	11	TRBV7-8	NA	TGTGCCAGCAGCCGCGAAGGGGAGCTGTTTTTT	CASSREGELFF
TRBD2	TRBJ2-1	16	TRBV7-3	large	TGTGCCAGCAGCCTAAGGGGCGGGAGCTCCTACAATGAGCAGTTCTTC	CASSLRGGSSYNEQFF
NA	TRBJ2-3	16	TRBV29-1	large	TGCAGCGTTGAAAGTCCTGGGGGCAGAAGCACAGATACGCAGTATTTT	CSVESPGGRSTDTQYF
NA	TRBJ1-2	14	TRBV7-3	medium-sized	TGTGCCAGCAGCTCCCCAGGGGTGAACTATGGCTACACCTTC	CASSSPGVNYGYTF
TRBD1	TRBJ2-5	13	TRBV29-1	NA	TGCAGCGTGCCGACAGGGATTACAGAGACCCGGTACTTC	CSVPTGITETRYF
NA	TRBJ2-1	15	TRBV2	large	TGTGCCAGCAAGGGTCAGCCTAGCGTCTACAATGAGCAGTTCTTC	CASKGQPSVYNEQFF
TRBD2	TRBJ2-2	17	TRBV10-3	medium-sized	TGTGCCATCAGTGAAGGACTAGCGGTCGCGAACACCGGGGAGCTGTTTTTT	CAISEGLAVANTGELFF
NA	TRBJ2-1	12	TRBV7-8	medium-sized	TGTGCCAGCAGCCCGATCGGTGGTGAGCAGTTCTTC	CASSPIGGEQFF
NA	TRBJ2-3	13	TRBV29-1	large	TGCAGCGTTGAAGTACCCCACCCGGATACGCAGTATTTT	CSVEVPHPDTQYF
NA	TRBJ2-1	12	TRBV2	large	TGTGCCAGCAGTTTCACGACCTATGAGCAGTTCTTC	CASSFTTYEQFF
TRBD1	TRBJ2-7	16	TRBV4-3	large	TGCGCCAGCAGCTTCAGCGGGACAGGGGAGTCCTACGAGCAGTACTTC	CASSFSGTGESYEQYF
NA	TRBJ2-7	15	TRBV4-1	NA	TGCGCCAGCAGCCCCTCTCCGGACTTCTCCCATGAGCAGTACTTC	CASSPSPDFSHEQYF
NA	TRBJ1-1	16	TRBV20-1	NA	TGCAGTGCTAGAGATGTGAACACACTACGTTACACTGAAGCTTTCTTT	CSARDVNTLRYTEAFF
NA	TRBJ2-1	15	TRBV7-3	large	TGTGCCAGCAGCCCAGATGGGACTGGTGGCAATGAGCAGTTCTTC	CASSPDGTGGNEQFF
TRBD2	TRBJ2-1	16	TRBV27	large	TGTGCCAGCAGTTCAGGGACTAGCGGCTACTACAATGAGCAGTTCTTC	CASSSGTSGYYNEQFF
TRBD2	TRBJ2-1	14	TRBV5-5	large	TGTGCCAGTTATATAGCGGGGGTATCAACTGAGCAGTTCTTC	CASYIAGVSTEQFF
TRBD2	TRBJ2-1	15	TRBV27	large	TGTGCCAGCAGCAACCTAGCGGTTTCTTACAATGAGCAGTTCTTC	CASSNLAVSYNEQFF
NA	TRBJ1-1	15	TRBV7-2	large	TGTGCCAGCAGCCCACTTGGACAGACCCTCATTGAAGCTTTCTTT	CASSPLGQTLIEAFF
NA	TRBJ2-3	11	TRBV10-2	medium-sized	TGCGCCAGCAGTGACGGAGATACGCAGTATTTT	CASSDGDTQYF
NA	TRBJ1-2	12	TRBV20-1	large	TGCAGTGCCGCCAGACCGATCTATGGCTACACCTTC	CSAARPIYGYTF
NA	TRBJ1-6	14	TRBV7-2	medium-sized	TGTGCCAGCACCCAGGGAAAGACAAATTCACCCCTCCACTTT	CASTQGKTNSPLHF
NA	TRBJ2-1	14	TRBV2	large	TGTGCCAGCAGTGAAGCCACTCTAGCCAATGAGCAGTTCTTC	CASSEATLANEQFF
NA	TRBJ2-3	15	TRBV7-3	large	TGTGCCAGCAGCTACACCGGGAGCCACACAGATACGCAGTATTTT	CASSYTGSHTDTQYF
NA	TRBJ2-1	13	TRBV2	large	TGTGCCAGCAGTGACTCCTGGGGTTATGAGCAGTTCTTC	CASSDSWGYEQFF
TRBD1	TRBJ2-7	16	TRBV7-2	large	TGTGCCAGCAGCTCCTTTTACGGGACAGGGCTCCACGAGCAGTACTTC	CASSSFYGTGLHEQYF
NA	TRBJ2-5	16	TRBV20-1	medium-sized	TGCAGTGCTAGAGATCTAACAGTACGGTTCCAAGAGACCCAGTACTTC	CSARDLTVRFQETQYF
NA	TRBJ2-4	14	TRBV4-1	large	TGCGCCAGCAGCCCCAGGGTGCCGGCGGTCATTCAGTACTTC	CASSPRVPAVIQYF